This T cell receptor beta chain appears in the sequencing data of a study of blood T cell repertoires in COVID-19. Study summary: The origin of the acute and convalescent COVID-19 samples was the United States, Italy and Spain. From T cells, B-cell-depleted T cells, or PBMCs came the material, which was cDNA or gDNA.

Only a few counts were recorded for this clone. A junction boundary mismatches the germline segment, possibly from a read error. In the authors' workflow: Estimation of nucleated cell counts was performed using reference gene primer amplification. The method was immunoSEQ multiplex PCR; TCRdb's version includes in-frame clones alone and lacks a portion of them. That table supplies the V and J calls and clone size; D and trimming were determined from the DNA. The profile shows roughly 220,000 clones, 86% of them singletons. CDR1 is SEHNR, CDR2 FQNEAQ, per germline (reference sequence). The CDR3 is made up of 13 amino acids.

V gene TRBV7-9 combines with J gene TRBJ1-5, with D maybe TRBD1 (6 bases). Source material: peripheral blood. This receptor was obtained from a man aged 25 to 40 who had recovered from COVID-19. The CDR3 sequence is CASSSQGKQPQHF. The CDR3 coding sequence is TGTGCCAGCAGCTCACAGGGCAAGCAGCCCCAGCATTTT.